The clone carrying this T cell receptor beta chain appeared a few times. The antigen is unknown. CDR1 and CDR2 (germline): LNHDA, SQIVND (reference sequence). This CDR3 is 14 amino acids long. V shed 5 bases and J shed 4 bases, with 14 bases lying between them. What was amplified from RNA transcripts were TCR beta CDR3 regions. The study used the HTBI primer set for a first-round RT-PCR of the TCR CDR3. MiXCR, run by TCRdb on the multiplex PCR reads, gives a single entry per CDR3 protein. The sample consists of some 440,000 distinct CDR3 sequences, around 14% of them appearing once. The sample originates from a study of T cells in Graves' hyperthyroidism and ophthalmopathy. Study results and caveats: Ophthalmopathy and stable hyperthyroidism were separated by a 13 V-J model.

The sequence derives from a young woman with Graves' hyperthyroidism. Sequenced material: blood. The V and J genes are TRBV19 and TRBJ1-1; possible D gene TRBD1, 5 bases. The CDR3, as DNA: TGTGCCAGTAGTTGGGACGGACCAGGCACTGAAGCTTTCTTT. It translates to CASSWDGPGTEAFF.